Below, 12 T cell receptor beta chains from the same sample are listed, as sequenced in a study of CXCR3-negative and CXCR3-positive naive CD8 T cells. Study observations and caveats: Against CXCR3-negative naive cells, CXCR3-positive naive cells showed more hydrophobic TRB CDR3s.

Their target antigens are unknown. Preparation of TRB cDNA libraries relied on 5' RACE carrying UMI labels. Each CDR3 protein gets one entry in TCRdb, which reprocessed the 5' RACE reads and gives no DNA. The repertoire table contains about 110,000 distinct CDR3 sequences. Material for sequencing was naive CXCR3+ CD8+ T cells from blood. As to subset: CD45RO-CCR7+CD27+CD95- naive CD8+ T cells expressing CXCR3 (TNR3+). The receptor set was obtained from a human donor in good health. Some clones in this sample may be carry-over from other donors' samples.

Here the CDR3 reads CASRGHGINEQFF. This chain joins TRBV7-2 and TRBJ2-1; the D call from TCRdb, TRBD1, cannot be confirmed without DNA. CDR1 is SGHTA, CDR2 FQGNSA, per germline. CDR3 length: 13 residues. The full variable domain, its missing parts supplied by reference TRBV7-2 and TRBJ2-1, is GAGVSQSPSNKVTEKGKDVELRCDPISGHTALYWYRQSLGQGLEFLIYFQGNSAPDKSGLPSDRFSAERTGGSVSTLTIQRTQQEDSAVYLCASRGHGINEQFFGPGTRLTVL.

The chain joins TRBV20-1 to TRBJ2-7; TCRdb names TRBD2, which stays unverified in the absence of DNA. Germline values: CDR1 DFQATT, CDR2 SNEGSKA (reference sequence). The CDR3 loop spans 17 amino acids. The CDR3 sequence: CSAAGLAGEQYTLEQYF.

The V call is TRBV7-8, the J call TRBJ2-1. There are 16 residues in the CDR3. Germline-derived CDR1 and CDR2 are SGHVS and FQNEAQ. Here the CDR3 reads CASSGWTDSSYNEQFF.

The chain has TRBV19 and TRBJ1-5. The germline CDR1 and CDR2 sequences are LNHDA and SQIVND (reference sequence). This CDR3 is 14 amino acids long. CDR3 amino acids: CASSATGPYQPQHF.

This chain connects TRBV7-6 to TRBJ2-7; checking the TCRdb D call of TRBD1 is not possible without DNA. Per germline, CDR1 SGHVS and CDR2 FNYEAQ. The CDR3 contains 16 residues. Here the CDR3 reads CASSPVLDRGLHEQYF.

This rearrangement joins TRBV20-1 to TRBJ1-2; there is no DNA to check the TCRdb D call of TRBD1. CDR1 and CDR2 (germline): DFQATT, SNEGSKA (reference sequence). This CDR3 comprises 14 residues. The CDR3 loop reads CSARDQQGLGGYTF.

The CDR3 loop reads CASSSGDLPHYEQYF. The V call is TRBV11-3, the J call TRBJ2-7; TCRdb picks TRBD2, but there is no DNA to check that call. CDR3 length: 15 amino acids. The germline gives CDR1 SGHNT, CDR2 YENEEA.

The genes are TRBV7-6 and TRBJ1-1. Germline CDR1 and CDR2: SGHVS and FNYEAQ. The CDR3 has 17 amino acids. CDR3 protein: CASREMSPSPADTEAFF.

This chain links TRBV24-1 with TRBJ2-2. From germline, CDR1 is KGHDR and CDR2 SFDVKD. This CDR3 comprises 14 residues. The CDR3 sequence is CATSETDLTGELFF.

J is TRBJ1-1 and V is TRBV3-1. The germline gives CDR1 LGHDT, CDR2 YNNKEL (reference sequence). There are 14 residues in the CDR3. This chain's CDR3 is CASRQGNMNTEAFF.

V is TRBV12-3 or TRBV12-4 and J is TRBJ2-2; TCRdb returns TRBD2, unconfirmable since there is no DNA. The CDR3 length is 17 residues. The CDR3 protein is CASSGETATLDAGELFF.

The J gene is TRBJ2-7, the V gene TRBV5-6. The CDR3 length is 12 residues. Germline V gene lookup returns CDR1 SGHDT and CDR2 YYEEEE. CDR3 protein: CASSLMTYEQYF.